The 27 T cell receptor beta chains given below trace back to one sample, sequenced in a study of cytomegalovirus exposure and HLA in healthy donors. The PCR had 60 Vbeta and 13 Jbeta primers. The method was immunoSEQ multiplex PCR; TCRdb's version includes in-frame clones alone and lacks a portion of them. The repertoire table contains approximately 120,000 clones. The sequencing input was PBMCs. The receptors originated from a man younger than 35 in good health and CMV-seronegative.

This chain joins TRBV28 and TRBJ1-1; D perhaps matches TRBD1 (6 bases). Per the germline V gene, CDR1 is MDHEN and CDR2 is SYDVKM. V dropped 5 bases and J dropped 0 bases, with 19 bases sitting between them. CDR3 length: 17 residues. In nucleotides, the CDR3 is TGTGCCAGCAGTCTCCCGGCGGCAGGGACACTGAACACTGAAGCTTTCTTT. Translating gives CASSLPAAGTLNTEAFF.

The rearrangement links TRBV2 to TRBJ1-1; possibly TRBD1 for D (5 bases). CDR3 length: 12 residues. The V gene's germline CDR1 is SNHLY and CDR2 FYNNEI. V was pared by 7 bases and J by 6 bases, with 12 bases between. CDR3 residues: CASMLTVAEAFF. CDR3 DNA: TGTGCCAGCATGTTGACAGTGGCTGAAGCTTTCTTT.

The chain joins TRBV5-1 to TRBJ2-1; no clear D gene. Trimming removed 6 bases from V and 11 bases from J, with 12 bases in between. The CDR3 has 11 residues. From germline, CDR1 is SGHRS and CDR2 YFSETQ. The CDR3 reads CASIGETKQFF. CDR3 nucleotides: TGCGCCAGCATCGGAGAAACGAAGCAGTTCTTC.

In DNA form, the CDR3 reads TGTGCCAGCAGCTTAAGAGGGACAGCGTACAAAGAGACCCAGTACTTC. Its translation: CASSLRGTAYKETQYF. The chain joins TRBV7-9 to TRBJ2-5; 7 bases are a match to TRBD1. CDR1 SEHNR and CDR2 FQNEAQ come from the germline V gene (reference sequence). J gave up 3 bases and V 2 bases, and 9 bases lay outside the gene matches. This CDR3 is 16 amino acids long. Full variable domain (rest looked up from reference TRBV7-9 and TRBJ2-5): DTGVSQNPRHKITKRGQNVTFRCDPISEHNRLYWYRQTLGQGPEFLTYFQNEAQLEKSRLLSDRFSAERPKGSFSTLEIQRTEQGDSAMYLCASSLRGTAYKETQYFGPGTRLLVL.

The J gene is TRBJ1-3, the V gene TRBV6-1, with a tentative D call TRBD1 (6 bases). CDR1 MNHNS and CDR2 SASEGT come from the germline V gene. Trimming removed 1 base from V and 2 bases from J, with 9 bases in between. This CDR3 has 15 residues. CDR3 DNA sequence: TGTGCCAGCAGTGAAGATCCAGGGGCTGGAAACACCATATATTTT. Amino acids: CASSEDPGAGNTIYF.

The chain recombines TRBV30 with TRBJ2-5, with a weak D call TRBD2 (6 bases). The DNA end is more similar to TRBJ2-7, so the J call may be wrong. The CDR3 totals 13 residues. Germline V lookup: CDR1 GTSNPN, CDR2 SVGIG (reference sequence). The CDR3: CAWSGTNPYEQYF. As DNA, the CDR3 is TGTGCCTGGAGTGGGACTAACCCCTACGAGCAGTACTTC.

This chain joins TRBV6-1 and TRBJ2-2; TRBD2 agrees at 10 bases. V was pared by 2 bases and J by 3 bases, with 3 bases of the junction left unmatched. The CDR3 runs 16 residues. CDR1 MNHNS and CDR2 SASEGT come from the germline V gene. The CDR3 spells CASSELAGDDTGELFF. The CDR3 nucleotides read TGTGCCAGCAGTGAACTAGCGGGAGACGACACCGGGGAGCTGTTTTTT.

The chain recombines TRBV2 with TRBJ2-7; no reliable D call. V lost 3 bases to trimming and J lost 0 bases, with 12 bases between them. CDR3 length: 15 residues. In germline, CDR1 is SNHLY, CDR2 FYNNEI. The CDR3: CASSDMTTNSYEQYF. The CDR3 DNA reads TGTGCCAGCAGTGATATGACAACGAACTCCTACGAGCAGTACTTC. The full variable domain, its missing parts supplied by reference TRBV2 and TRBJ2-7, is EPEVTQTPSHQVTQMGQEVILRCVPISNHLYFYWYRQILGQKVEFLVSFYNNEISEKSEIFDDQFSVERPDGSNFTLKIRSTKLEDSAMYFCASSDMTTNSYEQYFGPGTRLTVT.

The V call is TRBV19, the J call TRBJ1-2, with D perhaps TRBD1 (6 bases). V lost 5 bases and J 4 bases, leaving 20 bases between the germline ends. Germline values: CDR1 LNHDA, CDR2 SQIVND (reference sequence). The CDR3 is 16 amino acids. In DNA, the CDR3 is TGTGCCAGTAGTGCCCAACTGACAGGACTCTTCTATGGCTACACCTTC. Protein sequence: CASSAQLTGLFYGYTF.

This sequence joins TRBV6-1 and TRBJ1-2; D perhaps matches TRBD1 (6 bases). Per the germline V gene, CDR1 is MNHNS and CDR2 is SASEGT. Trimming left V 0 bases short and J 5 bases short, with 13 bases between. CDR3 length: 15 amino acids. CDR3 sequence reads: CASSEAGVTGYGYTF. CDR3 DNA: TGTGCCAGCAGTGAAGCGGGGGTAACAGGGTATGGCTACACCTTC.

The chain is built from TRBV7-2 and TRBJ2-3; tentatively, D is TRBD2 (5 bases). The germline V and J ends were trimmed by 5 bases and 0 bases, with 9 bases remaining between them. The CDR3 loop spans 14 amino acids. From germline, CDR1 is SGHTA and CDR2 FQGNSA. CDR3 bases: TGTGCCAGCAGCCGCCGGACTAGCACAGATACGCAGTATTTT. It translates to CASSRRTSTDTQYF. The whole variable domain, filled in from reference TRBV7-2 and TRBJ2-3, reads GAGVSQSPSNKVTEKGKDVELRCDPISGHTALYWYRQSLGQGLEFLIYFQGNSAPDKSGLPSDRFSAERTGGSVSTLTIQRTQQEDSAVYLCASSRRTSTDTQYFGPGTRLTVL.

The chain joins TRBV5-1 to TRBJ2-7, with D perhaps TRBD2 (7 bases). Germline V gene sequence: CDR1 SGHRS, CDR2 YFSETQ. V lost 0 bases, J lost 0 bases, and 13 bases lay in between. This CDR3 comprises 16 residues. For the CDR3, the DNA is TGCGCCAGCAGCTTGGACAAAGGGGGGGCCTCCTACGAGCAGTACTTC. Protein sequence: CASSLDKGGASYEQYF.

The chain uses TRBV6-6 and TRBJ1-1; D is undetermined. The CDR3 is 14 amino acids. The germline gives CDR1 MNHNY, CDR2 SVGAGI (reference sequence). V lost 2 bases and J 5 bases, leaving 12 bases between the germline ends. The CDR3 DNA is TGTGCCAGCAGTTACGCGACGAGGGAAACTGAAGCTTTCTTT. Protein: CASSYATRETEAFF.

This chain uses TRBV19 with TRBJ2-7, with 10 bases fitting TRBD2. From germline, CDR1 is LNHDA and CDR2 SQIVND (reference sequence). The ends lost 3 bases at V and 3 bases at J; junction bases unmatched: 5. The CDR3 is 15 residues long. CDR3: CASSITSGTSYEQYF. CDR3 bases: TGTGCCAGTAGTATCACTAGCGGGACTAGCTACGAGCAGTACTTC. Complete variable domain (other parts from reference TRBV19 and TRBJ2-7): DGGITQSPKYLFRKEGQNVTLSCEQNLNHDAMYWYRQDPGQGLRLIYYSQIVNDFQKGDIAEGYSVSREKKESFPLTVTSAQKNPTAFYLCASSITSGTSYEQYFGPGTRLTVT.

J is TRBJ1-1 and V is TRBV5-1; TRBD1 matches 7 bases. CDR3 length: 15 amino acids. J gave up 3 bases and V 4 bases, and 9 bases lay outside the gene matches. Germline loops: CDR1 SGHRS, CDR2 YFSETQ. The CDR3 DNA is TGCGCCAGCAGCCCCGGGGCGGGGACAGACACTGAAGCTTTCTTT. Amino acids: CASSPGAGTDTEAFF.

The CDR3 DNA follows: TGTGCCAGCCACCTCTCAGGACTAGCGGGAGCTGAGCAGTTCTTC. Protein sequence: CASHLSGLAGAEQFF. The chain links TRBV6-1 to TRBJ2-1; 13 nucleotides align to TRBD2. The V segment lost 8 bases and the J segment 9 bases; nucleotides outside the gene matches: 10. The CDR3 length is 15 residues. CDR1 MNHNS and CDR2 SASEGT come from the germline V gene.

The chain combines TRBV11-2 with TRBJ2-7; no clear D. V was pared by 3 bases and J by 2 bases, with 11 bases between. CDR1 and CDR2 (germline): SGHAT, FQNNGV. This CDR3 region has 14 residues. The CDR3 protein is CASSFGLRTYEQYF. The CDR3 DNA reads TGTGCCAGCAGCTTTGGTCTCAGAACCTACGAGCAGTACTTC.

The rearrangement links TRBV11-3 to TRBJ2-2; a weak D match, TRBD2 (6 bases). CDR1 SGHNT and CDR2 YENEEA come from the germline V gene. V was trimmed by 3 bases and J by 7 bases, leaving 9 bases between them. The CDR3 loop spans 13 amino acids. The CDR3 spells CASSFKGGGELFF. In nucleotides, the CDR3 is TGTGCCAGCAGCTTTAAGGGAGGCGGGGAGCTGTTTTTT.

The J gene is TRBJ2-5, the V gene TRBV5-1; tentative D call: TRBD1 (5 bases). Per the germline V gene, CDR1 is SGHRS and CDR2 is YFSETQ. The CDR3 spans 14 residues. V was shortened by 4 bases and J by 5 bases, with 15 bases between the two germline ends. CDR3 protein: CASSPAPAGETQYF. DNA for the CDR3: TGCGCCAGCAGCCCGGCCCCGGCAGGGGAGACCCAGTACTTC.

The DNA for the CDR3 is TGTGCCAGCAGTGAACATCCTGACAGAGCACTTGAAGCTTTCTTT. Translated: CASSEHPDRALEAFF. The J gene is TRBJ1-1, the V gene TRBV6-1, with D perhaps matching TRBD1 (5 bases). Per the germline V gene, CDR1 is MNHNS and CDR2 is SASEGT. The CDR3 length is 15 residues. Trimming removed 2 bases from V and 7 bases from J, with 17 bases in between.

This sequence joins TRBV30 and TRBJ1-6; tentatively, D is TRBD1 (5 bases). Germline lookup yields CDR1 GTSNPN and CDR2 SVGIG (reference sequence). The CDR3 sequence is 16 residues long. Trimming removed 3 bases from V and 2 bases from J, with 14 bases in between. The CDR3 nucleotides read TGTGCCTGGAGCTCAGAGTTGGGGCCCTATAATTCACCCCTCCACTTT. It encodes CAWSSELGPYNSPLHF.

The chain uses TRBV6-1 and TRBJ2-5, with D maybe TRBD2 (5 bases). CDR1 and CDR2 from the germline V gene are MNHNS and SASEGT. The CDR3 runs 16 residues. Trimming took 2 bases from V and 4 from J, leaving 17 bases between them. CDR3 nucleotide sequence: TGTGCCAGCAGTGAACATGGTGGATCACTAGGAGAGACCCAGTACTTC. Its protein product is CASSEHGGSLGETQYF.

The rearrangement joins TRBV6-5 to TRBJ1-2, with 9 bases aligning to TRBD1. J gave up 7 bases and V 6 bases, and 9 bases lay outside the gene matches. Germline V CDR1 and CDR2: MNHEY, SVGAGI. CDR3 length equals 14 residues. CDR3 bases: TGTGCCAGCAGGACGGGACAGGGACCTAGTGGCTACACCTTC. It encodes CASRTGQGPSGYTF.

The chain has TRBV18 and TRBJ1-5; D uncertain. Between the trimmed V and J ends, which lost 2 bases and 0 bases, there was a span of 14 bases. This CDR3 region has 17 residues. The germline V gene has CDR1 KGHSH and CDR2 LQKENI. The chain's CDR3 is CASSPVPGDYSNQPQHF. The CDR3 DNA reads as TGTGCCAGCTCACCAGTTCCGGGAGATTATAGCAATCAGCCCCAGCATTTT. Variable domain in full (rest from reference TRBV18 and TRBJ1-5): NAGVMQNPRHLVRRRGQEARLRCSPMKGHSHVYWYRQLPEEGLKFMVYLQKENIIDESGMPKERFSAEFPKEGPSILRIQQVVRGDSAAYFCASSPVPGDYSNQPQHFGDGTRLSIL.

V is TRBV6-1 and J is TRBJ1-6; possible D gene TRBD1, 5 bases. CDR1 is MNHNS, CDR2 SASEGT, per germline. The CDR3 has 11 residues. V was clipped by 4 bases and J by 12 bases, with 7 bases between them. The CDR3 nucleotides read TGTGCCAGCAGTGGGGGGGGACCCCTCCACTTT. As protein: CASSGGGPLHF.

The chain employs TRBV6-1 and TRBJ1-2; D is uncertain. This CDR3 is built from 13 residues. Between the trimmed V and J ends, which lost 7 bases and 3 bases, there was a span of 12 bases. The germline V gene has CDR1 MNHNS and CDR2 SASEGT. CDR3 coding DNA: TGTGCCAGCATCCGGGATTCTTACTATGGCTACACCTTC. Amino acids: CASIRDSYYGYTF.

The V call is TRBV5-1, the J call TRBJ2-5; 9 bases align to TRBD1. This CDR3 is 17 amino acids long. Unmatched junction bases numbered 8, after V lost 2 bases and J lost 0 bases. The V gene's germline CDR1 is SGHRS and CDR2 YFSETQ. CDR3 nucleotides: TGCGCCAGCAGCTTCACCTTAGGGACAGGGTACCAAGAGACCCAGTACTTC. Its protein is CASSFTLGTGYQETQYF. Looking up the rest from reference TRBV5-1 and TRBJ2-5 gives the full variable domain: KAGVTQTPRYLIKTRGQQVTLSCSPISGHRSVSWYQQTPGQGLQFLFEYFSETQRNKGNFPGRFSGRQFSNSRSEMNVSTLELGDSALYLCASSFTLGTGYQETQYFGPGTRLLVL.